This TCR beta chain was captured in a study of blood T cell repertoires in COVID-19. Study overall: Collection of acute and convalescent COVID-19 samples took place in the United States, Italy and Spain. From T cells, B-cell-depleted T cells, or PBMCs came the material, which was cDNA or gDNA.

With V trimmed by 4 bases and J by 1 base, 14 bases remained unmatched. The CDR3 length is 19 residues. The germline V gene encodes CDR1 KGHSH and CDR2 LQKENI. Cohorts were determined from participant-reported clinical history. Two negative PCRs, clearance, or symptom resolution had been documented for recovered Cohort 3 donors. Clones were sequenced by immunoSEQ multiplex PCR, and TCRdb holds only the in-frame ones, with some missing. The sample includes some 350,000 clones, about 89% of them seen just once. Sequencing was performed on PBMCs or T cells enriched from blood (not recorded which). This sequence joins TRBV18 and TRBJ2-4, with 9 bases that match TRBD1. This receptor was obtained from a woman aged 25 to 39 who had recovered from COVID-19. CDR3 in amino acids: CASSLLDRGGELAKNIQYF. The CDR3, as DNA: TGTGCCAGCTCACTTCTGGACAGGGGTGGAGAGTTGGCCAAAAACATTCAGTACTTC.